The 13 T cell receptor beta chains in this list originate from one sample, sequenced in a study of T cells after yellow fever vaccination. TCRdb ran MiXCR on the 5' RACE reads and lists one entry per CDR3 protein. The repertoire holds some 260,000 distinct CDR3 sequences, with roughly 4.8% as singletons. The specimen was CD4+ T cells sorted from PBMCs, collected on the day of the yellow fever booster vaccination. Every receptor here comes from a man aged 18-30 years who received the YFV17D yellow fever vaccine.

The table lists this clonotype with many counts. V usage is TRBV7-2 and J usage is TRBJ1-1; 8 positions agree with TRBD1. The V gene end was trimmed by 4 bases and the J gene end by 3 bases; junction bases not matched to a gene: 1. The CDR3 covers 13 residues. CDR1 and CDR2 (germline): SGHTA, FQGNSA. CDR3 bases: TGTGCCAGCAGCTCGGACAGGGACACTGAAGCTTTCTTT. It is translated as CASSSDRDTEAFF.

This clonotype occurred a few times. The gene calls are TRBV6-6 and TRBJ2-7, with D possibly being TRBD1 (6 bases). The CDR3 loop spans 13 amino acids. Germline V CDR1 and CDR2: MNHNY, SVGAGI (reference sequence). The V end was cut by 2 bases, the J end by 5 bases, with 10 bases between. For the CDR3, the DNA is TGTGCCAGCAGTTACGGGACACAGAACGAGCAGTACTTC. Amino acid sequence: CASSYGTQNEQYF.

The V call is TRBV27, the J call TRBJ2-5; 8 bases line up with TRBD2. Germline trimming cut 3 bases from V and 4 bases from J; bases unmatched to any gene: 7. Germline V gives CDR1 MNHEY, CDR2 SMNVEV (reference sequence). The CDR3 consists of 15 residues. This chain's CDR3 is CASSFWSGGTETQYF. CDR3 nucleotide sequence: TGTGCCAGCAGTTTTTGGTCGGGGGGGACAGAGACCCAGTACTTC.

This chain uses TRBV4-3 with TRBJ1-1; 8 bases fit TRBD1. This CDR3 contains 16 residues. Germline trimming cut 1 base from V and 8 bases from J; bases unmatched to any gene: 12. CDR1 is LGHNA, CDR2 YSLEER, per germline. CDR3 nucleotides: TGCGCCAGCAGCCAAGGGGTTTCAGGGGGCGGAAAAGAAGCTTTCTTT. This translates into CASSQGVSGGGKEAFF.

The chain is built from TRBV9 and TRBJ2-1; 8 bases match TRBD2. V trimming: 3 bases; J trimming: 3 bases; junction bases outside the gene matches: 5. This CDR3 comprises 15 residues. Germline CDR1 is SGDLS and CDR2 is YYNGEE. DNA of the CDR3: TGTGCCAGCAGCGCACTAGCGGCTTACTACAATGAGCAGTTCTTC. Its translation: CASSALAAYYNEQFF.

Ten or more counts support this clonotype. The rearrangement links TRBV27 to TRBJ2-2; D gene uncertain. V was pared by 5 bases and J by 2 bases, with 6 bases between. The CDR3 sequence is 13 residues long. Germline CDR1 reads MNHEY; CDR2 reads SMNVEV (reference sequence). The DNA for the CDR3 is TGTGCCAGCAGTGCCATAAACACCGGGGAGCTGTTTTTT. Its translation is CASSAINTGELFF.

This clonotype was seen a handful of times. V gene TRBV20-1 combines with J gene TRBJ1-5; 11 nucleotides align to TRBD1. V lost 2 bases to trimming and J lost 4 bases; unmatched junction nucleotides: 7. CDR3 size: 16 residues. Germline values: CDR1 DFQATT, CDR2 SNEGSKA (reference sequence). CDR3 DNA: TGCAGTGCTAGACCCACGGGACAGGGGGAAAATCAGCCCCAGCATTTT. Amino acid sequence: CSARPTGQGENQPQHF.

This clonotype has a count of ten or more. The chain couples TRBV4-1 to TRBJ1-1; D not resolved. Trimming removed 0 bases at V and 4 bases at J, with 18 bases between. Germline V gene data show CDR1 as MGHRA and CDR2 as YSYEKL. This CDR3 spans 17 amino acids. CDR3 sequence reads: CASSQDWAGIRSTEAFF. CDR3 DNA sequence: TGCGCCAGCAGCCAAGATTGGGCAGGAATTAGGAGCACTGAAGCTTTCTTT.

J is TRBJ1-1 and V is TRBV7-9; TRBD1 is a possible D gene (6 bases). CDR3 size: 14 residues. Germline CDR1 and CDR2: SEHNR and FQNEAQ (reference sequence). V lost 8 bases and J 1 base, leaving 14 bases between the germline ends. CDR3 DNA: TGTGCCAGCGTTTTCGGGGGCTCGAACACTGAAGCTTTCTTT. Amino acids: CASVFGGSNTEAFF.

This clonotype has only a few counts. J is TRBJ1-2 and V is TRBV14; a weak D match, TRBD1 (5 bases). V lost 4 bases to trimming and J lost 4 bases, with 13 bases between them. The germline V gene encodes CDR1 SGHDN and CDR2 FVKESK. The CDR3 length is 14 residues. CDR3 nucleotide sequence: TGTGCCAGCAGCCCCCTCGGGGGTCCCTATGGCTACACCTTC. Its protein product is CASSPLGGPYGYTF. Full variable domain (missing parts from reference TRBV14 and TRBJ1-2): EAGVTQFPSHSVIEKGQTVTLRCDPISGHDNLYWYRRVMGKEIKFLLHFVKESKQDESGMPNNRFLAERTGGTYSTLKVQPAELEDSGVYFCASSPLGGPYGYTFGSGTRLTVV.

This clonotype was detected ten times or more. The chain is built from TRBV12-3 or TRBV12-4 and TRBJ2-5, with TRBD1 identical over 8 bases. This CDR3 is built from 15 residues. Germline trimming cut 3 bases from V and 1 base from J; bases unmatched to any gene: 4. The CDR3 here is CASSFGTGLQETQYF. Here the CDR3 DNA reads TGTGCCAGCAGTTTCGGGACAGGACTCCAAGAGACCCAGTACTTC.

The V gene is TRBV10-3, the J gene TRBJ1-1; the D gene is possibly TRBD1 (5 bases). The CDR3 sequence is 15 residues long. V lost 3 bases and J 7 bases, leaving 18 bases between the germline ends. Germline assignment: CDR1 ENHRY and CDR2 SYGVKD. Here the CDR3 DNA reads TGTGCCATCAGTGATCAGACAGTATTGACAAGTGAAGCTTTCTTT. This codes for CAISDQTVLTSEAFF.

There are many counts of this clonotype. This chain connects TRBV3-1 to TRBJ1-2; D gene uncertain. Trimming pared 0 bases from V and 5 bases from J, leaving 7 bases between. Germline CDR1 LGHDT, CDR2 YNNKEL (reference sequence). CDR3 length: 13 amino acids. CDR3 nucleotides: TGTGCCAGCAGCCAAGAAGGCTTTTATGGCTACACCTTC. Its protein is CASSQEGFYGYTF.